These 23 T cell receptor beta chains share one sample of origin, sequenced in a study of CD8+CD57+ T cells in acquired aplastic anemia. The sequenced patients had an expansion of CD8+CD57+ cells seen by flow cytometry. Genomic DNA served as template for TCR beta VDJ and CDR3 profiling. TCRdb independently ran MiXCR on the reads; one entry per CDR3 protein. The sample includes over 150,000 distinct CDR3 sequences, 71% of them seen just once. Sequencing used sorted CD4+, CD8+, or CD8+CD57+ T cells (not recorded which) from PBMCs. The receptor set was obtained from a human donor with aplastic anemia.

The chain carries TRBV15 and TRBJ2-5; D gene unclear. Between the trimmed V and J ends, which lost 4 bases and 2 bases, there was a span of 17 bases. The V gene's germline CDR1 is LNHNV and CDR2 YYDKDF (reference sequence). The CDR3 loop spans 16 amino acids. The CDR3 loop is CATSTGTWAAQETQYF. The CDR3 nucleotides read TGTGCCACCAGCACGGGCACATGGGCAGCACAAGAGACCCAGTACTTC. Full variable domain (rest looked up from reference TRBV15 and TRBJ2-5): DAMVIQNPRYQVTQFGKPVTLSCSQTLNHNVMYWYQQKSSQAPKLLFHYYDKDFNNEADTPDNFQSRRPNTSFCFLDIRSPGLGDTAMYLCATSTGTWAAQETQYFGPGTRLLVL.

This clonotype occurred many times. The rearrangement uses TRBV6-5 and TRBJ1-1, with 7 bases lining up with TRBD1. Germline trimming cut 2 bases from V and 2 bases from J; bases unmatched to any gene: 5. This CDR3 spans 15 amino acids. Germline V gene data show CDR1 as MNHEY and CDR2 as SVGAGI. For the CDR3, the DNA is TGTGCCAGCAGTTACGAGTGGGACAGCAACACTGAAGCTTTCTTT. Its translation is CASSYEWDSNTEAFF.

This clonotype was counted at least ten times. V usage is TRBV12-3 or TRBV12-4 and J usage is TRBJ2-3, with D perhaps being TRBD1 or TRBD2 (5 bases each). This CDR3 is 14 amino acids long. Trimming removed 9 bases at V and 2 bases at J, with 15 bases between. CDR3 DNA sequence: TGTGCCAGGAGAGGGGCCAGGGCCACAGATACGCAGTATTTT. Amino acids: CARRGARATDTQYF.

This clonotype was detected only once. The chain uses TRBV6-4 and TRBJ2-7; D is possibly TRBD2 (6 bases). The CDR3 runs to 15 residues. Germline V lookup: CDR1 MRHNA, CDR2 SNTAGT. The V end was cut by 5 bases, the J end by 6 bases, with 20 bases between. The CDR3 protein is CASSQASGSSVEQYF. CDR3 sequence (DNA): TGTGCCAGCAGTCAGGCCTCCGGGTCTAGCGTCGAGCAGTACTTC.

This chain connects TRBV2 to TRBJ2-1, with 7 nucleotides matching TRBD2. V shed 2 bases, J shed 3 bases, and the junction held 7 bases outside the gene matches. Germline V gene data show CDR1 as SNHLY and CDR2 as FYNNEI. The CDR3 totals 16 residues. CDR3 loop: CASSEWGGAGYNEQFF. Written as DNA, the CDR3 is TGTGCCAGCAGTGAATGGGGGGGAGCGGGCTACAATGAGCAGTTCTTC.

The V gene is TRBV2, the J gene TRBJ1-5; D not resolved. Trimming took off 4 bases at V and 0 bases at J, with 4 bases between the two ends. Germline V gene data show CDR1 as SNHLY and CDR2 as FYNNEI. The CDR3 length is 13 residues. The CDR3 region has the DNA TGTGCCAGCAGTGTAAATAGCAATCAGCCCCAGCATTTT. It codes for CASSVNSNQPQHF.

The V call is TRBV10-3, the J call TRBJ2-5, with D unclear. This CDR3 is built from 13 residues. From germline, CDR1 is ENHRY and CDR2 SYGVKD. V was trimmed by 10 bases and J by 1 base, leaving 13 bases between them. The CDR3 reads CATTDRTQETQYF. CDR3 DNA: TGTGCCACTACGGATAGGACCCAAGAGACCCAGTACTTC.

The chain carries TRBV24-1 and TRBJ1-2; possibly TRBD1 for D (5 bases). This CDR3 contains 14 residues. V dropped 0 bases and J dropped 4 bases, with 8 bases sitting between them. The germline V gene encodes CDR1 KGHDR and CDR2 SFDVKD. The CDR3 DNA follows: TGTGCCACCAGTGATTTGGAGGGACTCTATGGCTACACCTTC. Translating it yields CATSDLEGLYGYTF.

The V and J genes are TRBV2 and TRBJ1-2; the D is unclear. Germline assignment: CDR1 SNHLY and CDR2 FYNNEI. The ends were cut back, 6 bases at V and 8 bases at J, with 22 bases in the middle. CDR3 length equals 15 residues. The DNA for the CDR3 is TGTGCCAGCAGGTTGAGAGGCCTATCGACCCTAGGCTACACCTTC. Translating gives CASRLRGLSTLGYTF.

The rearrangement links TRBV9 to TRBJ2-4; 9 bases map to TRBD1. V lost 0 bases to trimming and J lost 9 bases; unmatched junction nucleotides: 7. Per the germline V gene, CDR1 is SGDLS and CDR2 is YYNGEE. There are 15 residues in the CDR3. As DNA, the CDR3 is TGTGCCAGCAGCGTAGCAATGGGACAGGGCTTCATTCAGTACTTC. It is translated as CASSVAMGQGFIQYF.

This clonotype has just one count. This chain uses TRBV10-3 with TRBJ1-6; 7 nucleotides align to TRBD1. Trimming took 6 bases from V and 9 from J; bases not matched to a gene: 5. This CDR3 contains 13 residues. Germline V CDR1 and CDR2: ENHRY, SYGVKD. CDR3 DNA sequence: TGTGCCATCAGCCGGGACAGAGGTTCACCCCTCCACTTT. As protein: CAISRDRGSPLHF.

V is TRBV5-5 and J is TRBJ1-1, with D maybe TRBD1 (6 bases). Looked up from germline, CDR1 is SGHKS and CDR2 is YYEKEE (reference sequence). CDR3 size: 15 residues. Trimming removed 1 base at V and 4 bases at J, with 14 bases between. For the CDR3, the DNA is TGTGCCAGCAGCTTGTACAGGGAGGGGAGCACTGAAGCTTTCTTT. It is translated as CASSLYREGSTEAFF. The full variable domain, its missing parts supplied by reference TRBV5-5 and TRBJ1-1, is DAGVTQSPTHLIKTRGQQVTLRCSPISGHKSVSWYQQVLGQGPQFIFQYYEKEERGRGNFPDRFSARQFPNYSSELNVNALLLGDSALYLCASSLYREGSTEAFFGQGTRLTVV.

CDR3: CASSLAQPGQGPEKLFF. The CDR3 DNA sequence: TGTGCCAGCAGCTTAGCCCAACCGGGACAGGGGCCTGAAAAACTGTTTTTT. The chain joins TRBV7-7 to TRBJ1-4; 10 nucleotides match TRBD1. The length of the CDR3 is 17 residues. From germline, CDR1 is SSHAT and CDR2 FNYEAQ (reference sequence). V dropped 0 bases and J dropped 7; count of bases not matched to a gene: 8.

This sequence joins TRBV11-1 and TRBJ1-6; D is uncertain. Trimming removed 5 bases at V and 7 bases at J, with 12 bases between. The CDR3 is 14 residues long. Germline-derived CDR1 and CDR2 are SGHAT and FQDESV (reference sequence). The CDR3 DNA is TGTGCCAGCAGCGTAAGGATGGTAAATTCACCCCTCCACTTT. This sequence encodes CASSVRMVNSPLHF.

The V gene is TRBV7-9, the J gene TRBJ2-7; TRBD2 matches 8 bases. The CDR3 has 15 amino acids. Trimming at V came to 6 bases and at J to 0 bases, leaving 7 bases not matched to a gene. The germline V gene has CDR1 SEHNR and CDR2 FQNEAQ (reference sequence). As DNA, the CDR3 is TGTGCCAGCAGTCAAACACTAGCGGTCTCCTACGAGCAGTACTTC. It is translated as CASSQTLAVSYEQYF.

The genes are TRBV6-4 and TRBJ2-7; D could derive from TRBD1 or TRBD2 (6 bases each). This CDR3 has 12 amino acids. The germline CDR1 and CDR2 sequences are MRHNA and SNTAGT. The CDR3 loop is CASSEGGSAANV. CDR3 in DNA: TGTGCCAGCAGTGAAGGGGGGTCTGCGGCCAACGTC.

The chain employs TRBV19 and TRBJ2-2, with D possibly TRBD2 on 6 matching bases. V was trimmed by 5 bases and J by 0 bases, leaving 16 bases between them. This CDR3 contains 17 residues. Looked up from germline, CDR1 is LNHDA and CDR2 is SQIVND (reference sequence). CDR3 nucleotide sequence: TGTGCCAGTAGTGACCACGGACTATTCGCGAACACCGGGGAGCTGTTTTTT. As protein: CASSDHGLFANTGELFF.

The chain joins TRBV10-2 to TRBJ2-6; possibly TRBD2 for D (6 bases). The V and J ends lost 6 bases and 4 bases respectively, with 19 bases between them. The germline V gene encodes CDR1 WSHSY and CDR2 SAAADI. The CDR3 is 17 residues long. The CDR3 loop reads CASSSHGRDSGANVLTF. CDR3 bases: TGCGCCAGCAGCTCGCACGGACGGGACTCGGGGGCCAACGTCCTGACTTTC.

This chain links TRBV7-2 with TRBJ2-2; D remains unclear. The V end lost 5 bases, the J end lost 1 base, and 5 bases lay between the germline ends. Looked up from germline, CDR1 is SGHTA and CDR2 is FQGNSA. The CDR3 covers 13 residues. The CDR3 region has the DNA TGTGCCAGCAGCCTATTGAACACCGGGGAGCTGTTTTTT. This translates into CASSLLNTGELFF.

This clonotype was seen just once. This chain links TRBV9 with TRBJ2-7; 7 bases agree with TRBD2. The germline CDR1 and CDR2 sequences are SGDLS and YYNGEE. Trimming removed 0 bases from V and 2 bases from J; junction bases left unmatched: 5. This CDR3 comprises 15 residues. CDR3 loop: CASSVGGGSPYEQYF. The CDR3 DNA is TGTGCCAGCAGCGTAGGAGGCGGGAGCCCCTACGAGCAGTACTTC.

This sequence joins TRBV20-1 and TRBJ2-6; D gene unclear. Germline V gene data show CDR1 as DFQATT and CDR2 as SNEGSKA (reference sequence). CDR3 length: 18 amino acids. Trimming took off 3 bases at V and 0 bases at J, with 18 bases between the two ends. The CDR3 loop is CSASPITDRFSGANVLTF. In DNA, the CDR3 is TGCAGTGCTAGCCCGATTACGGACCGATTCTCTGGGGCCAACGTCCTGACTTTC.

About this clonotype itself: Compared with germline, one end of the junction differs, possibly owing to a read error. The rearrangement links TRBV19 to TRBJ1-2; D uncertain. CDR3 size: 15 residues. Looked up from germline, CDR1 is LNHDA and CDR2 is SQIVND (reference sequence). The CDR3 here is CAISIAAHTNYGYTF. The CDR3 bases are TGTGCCATTAGTATCGCAGCTCACACAAACTATGGCTACACCTTC. Full variable domain (rest looked up from reference TRBV19 and TRBJ1-2): DGGITQSPKYLFRKEGQNVTLSCEQNLNHDAMYWYRQDPGQGLRLIYYSQIVNDFQKGDIAEGYSVSREKKESFPLTVTSAQKNPTAFYLCAISIAAHTNYGYTFGSGTRLTVV.

The rearrangement uses TRBV12-3 or TRBV12-4 and TRBJ2-7; maybe TRBD1 (6 bases). Trimming left V 6 bases short and J 3 bases short, with 15 bases between. There are 14 residues in the CDR3. CDR3 protein: CASSSRQESYEQYF. The CDR3 nucleotides are TGTGCCAGCAGCTCAAGACAGGAAAGCTACGAGCAGTACTTC.